This T cell receptor (beta chain) was recorded in a study of response to subunit inactivated influenza vaccine. Comment on this clonotype: Its antigen is currently unknown.

A single record per CDR3 protein comes from TCRdb applying MiXCR to the RT-PCR reads. This sample has 650,000 or so distinct CDR3 sequences, with about 15% found just once. General study findings and limits: The authors put forward the suggestion that each seasonal influenza vaccination may bring in only a limited number of new T cells.

V was trimmed by 2 bases and J by 7 bases, leaving 12 bases between them. This CDR3 is 14 amino acids long. Germline CDR1 is SGHTA and CDR2 is FQGNSA. The receptor comes from a man between 50 and 59 years old who received an inactivated influenza vaccine. Here the sequenced sample was PBMCs from blood, taken 14 to 15 days before vaccination. The rearrangement uses TRBV7-2 and TRBJ2-1; D unclear. Written as DNA, the CDR3 is TGTGCCAGCAGCTTACATGCGAGTAGGAATGAGCAGTTCTTC. It translates to CASSLHASRNEQFF.